The clone carrying this T cell receptor (beta chain) came up many times. Its matching antigen is unknown. The table came from immunoSEQ multiplex PCR; TCRdb's copy has only in-frame clones and leaves some out. The table records about 50,000 clones without singletons, the ten largest covering more than 2%. The data stem from a study of T cell clonality in common variable immunodeficiency. Overall study results and limits: What drives increased CVID clonality needs T cell subpopulation sequencing.

The source material was peripheral blood mononuclear cells. The source of this sequence is a person between 18 and 75 years old in good health.

The CDR3 bases that were read are TGTGCCAGCAGCTCCTACGGGGGGGTCACAGATACG. Translated, it gives CASSSYGGVTDT. Given in full, the CDR3 is CASSSYGGVTDTQYF. The chain couples TRBV7-3 to TRBJ2-3; the match to TRBD2 covers 8 bases. The read terminates 3 residues before the CDR3 end, so the remaining end is supplied by the germline J gene. The germline V gene has CDR1 SGHTA and CDR2 FQGTGA. The CDR3 extends over 15 amino acids. The V gene end was trimmed by 4 bases and the J gene end by 2 bases; junction bases not matched to a gene: 5.